These 11 T cell receptor beta chains share one sample of origin, sequenced in a study of OX40 agonist ivuxolimab in advanced cancers. Measured with immunoSEQ multiplex PCR; TCRdb has only the in-frame clones, and not every one. The sample has about 67,000 clones; 90% to 95% are singletons. The sample was CD4+ or CD8+ T cells sorted from blood, taken in a trial of the OX40 agonist ivuxolimab. The receptor set was obtained from an adult with an advanced solid tumor such as melanoma, head and neck, liver or kidney cancer.

This sequence joins TRBV4-3 and TRBJ1-6; D is unresolved. The CDR3 spans 15 residues. The V end was cut by 0 bases, the J end by 7 bases, with 10 bases between. Per germline, CDR1 LGHNA and CDR2 YSLEER. The CDR3: CASSQDFGENSPLHF. The CDR3 nucleotides are TGCGCCAGCAGCCAAGATTTCGGGGAGAATTCACCCCTCCACTTT.

This chain uses TRBV28 with TRBJ2-7; 11 bases are shared with TRBD2. The J segment lost 5 bases and the V segment lost 2 bases, leaving 5 bases of the junction unmatched. The germline V gene has CDR1 MDHEN and CDR2 SYDVKM. There are 15 residues in the CDR3. The CDR3 sequence is CASSLRLAGIDEQYF. CDR3 sequence (DNA): TGTGCCAGCAGTTTAAGACTAGCGGGGATCGACGAGCAGTACTTC.

The chain combines TRBV28 with TRBJ1-2; no reliable D call. Germline CDR1 is MDHEN and CDR2 is SYDVKM. V was cut by 6 bases and J by 3 bases, with 14 bases left in between. CDR3 length: 14 amino acids. For the CDR3, the DNA is TGTGCCAGCAGAAGGGAGTTCGGGGACTATGGCTACACCTTC. Encoded protein: CASRREFGDYGYTF.

This clone occurred once. This sequence joins TRBV4-2 and TRBJ2-6; D may be TRBD2 (6 bases). Germline V lookup: CDR1 LGHNA, CDR2 YNFKEQ. The ends were cut back, 1 base at V and 1 base at J, with 17 bases in the middle. This CDR3 comprises 19 residues. CDR3 DNA sequence: TGTGCCAGCAGCCAAGTCGACGGGAGCTCGTTTTCTGGGGCCAACGTCCTGACTTTC. It codes for CASSQVDGSSFSGANVLTF.

The gene calls are TRBV21-1 and TRBJ2-4; no DNA check was done on the table's D call, TRBD1. TRBV21-1 is listed as a pseudogene. The CDR3 is 15 amino acids. CDR3 sequence reads: CASSKARAQGDIQYF. CDR3 DNA sequence: TGTGCCAGCAGCAAAGCGCGGGCGCAGGGGGACATTCAGTACTTC.

This clone was detected only once. The chain is built from TRBV20-1 and TRBJ2-7; D not resolved. This CDR3 region has 11 residues. Between the trimmed V and J ends, which lost 8 bases and 9 bases, there was a span of 17 bases. The germline V gene encodes CDR1 DFQATT and CDR2 SNEGSKA (reference sequence). The CDR3 sequence: CSLNAYPGQYF. For the CDR3, the DNA is TGCAGTTTAAACGCCTACCCAGGGCAGTACTTC.

The gene calls are TRBV9 and TRBJ2-7; TRBD2 matches at 8 bases. Germline values: CDR1 SGDLS, CDR2 YYNGEE. The CDR3 sequence is 16 residues long. V gave up 2 bases and J gave up 2 bases; unmatched junction bases: 9. In DNA form, the CDR3 reads TGTGCCAGCAGCGTTAGAGCGGGAGTCTCAACCTACGAGCAGTACTTC. Encoded protein: CASSVRAGVSTYEQYF.

The chain uses TRBV11-3 and TRBJ1-2; D possibly corresponds to TRBD1 (6 bases). This CDR3 is built from 15 residues. CDR1 is SGHNT and CDR2 is YENEEA in the germline V gene. V was pared by 0 bases and J by 4 bases, with 12 bases between. CDR3 in amino acids: CASSLDLTGAYGYTF. CDR3 sequence (DNA): TGTGCCAGCAGCTTAGATCTGACAGGAGCCTATGGCTACACCTTC.

DNA for the CDR3: TGTGCCATCAGTTACAACACAGGGGGCGGGGAAGGTGAGCAGTTCTTC. It yields the protein CAISYNTGGGEGEQFF. The V and J genes are TRBV10-3 and TRBJ2-1; 9 bases are shared with TRBD1. V lost 5 bases to trimming and J lost 9 bases; unmatched junction nucleotides: 14. Germline V gene sequence: CDR1 ENHRY, CDR2 SYGVKD. The CDR3 spans 16 residues.

The chain employs TRBV6-1 and TRBJ1-1; D ambiguous. Germline CDR1 reads MNHNS; CDR2 reads SASEGT. This CDR3 spans 14 amino acids. Trimming took off 4 bases at V and 6 bases at J, with 15 bases between the two ends. Here the CDR3 DNA reads TGTGCCAGCAGTGGCCAGTCGAGGCAGGCTGAAGCTTTCTTT. This sequence encodes CASSGQSRQAEAFF.

The chain joins TRBV7-2 to TRBJ1-4; D is ambiguous. Germline CDR1 and CDR2: SGHTA and FQGNSA. CDR3 length equals 12 residues. Between the trimmed V and J ends, which lost 2 bases and 7 bases, there was a span of 5 bases. Here the CDR3 reads CASSLTGEKLFF. The CDR3 nucleotides read TGTGCCAGCAGCTTAACGGGTGAAAAACTGTTTTTT.